This TCR beta chain comes out of a study of spatial heterogeneity in lung cancer. Study details: Across the raw uncorrected reads, a unique TCR and UMI combination was observed, on average, more than ten times.

Sample share makes this clonotype medium-sized. Described time point: sample taken at primary tumor resection. The donors, 70 to 80 patients with untreated early-stage non-small cell lung cancer, provided the samples. The study sequenced unsorted whole RNA from tumor, nontumor lung or frozen PBMC. Trimming stripped 6 bases from V and 4 bases from J, with 19 bases between. CDR1 and CDR2 (germline): SGHVS, FQNEAQ. The CDR3 is made up of 16 amino acids. A unique molecular identifier was attached to every TCR cDNA molecule. One entry per CDR3 protein results from TCRdb running MiXCR on the 5' RACE reads. The sample has roughly 6,100 distinct CDR3 sequences, about 13% seen once.

The chain recombines TRBV7-8 with TRBJ1-3; D might be TRBD1 (5 bases). The sequencing here drew on normal lung tissue next to the tumor, taken at surgery. The source is a female donor with early-stage non-small cell lung cancer. CDR3 sequence: CASSGRSAGPGNTIYF. CDR3 DNA: TGTGCCAGCAGTGGGAGGTCGGCAGGGCCAGGAAACACCATATATTTT.